The text below deals with one TCR beta chain. Germline V gene lookup returns CDR1 MGHRA and CDR2 YSYEKL. The V and J ends lost 3 bases and 0 bases respectively, with 18 bases between them. This CDR3 has 17 residues. This entry is derived from a study of blood T cells in healthy people across ages. Across the whole study: Every two T cells gave about one barcoded beta molecule via template switching.

For the second PCR, which ran for about 7 to 11 cycles, a sample-barcoded 5' primer and a J-beta primer mix were used. TCRdb recomputed calls from the 5' RACE reads with MiXCR, one row per CDR3 protein. This table has over 1.5 million distinct CDR3 sequences, roughly 52% appearing once. The V and J genes are TRBV4-1 and TRBJ2-7; D possibly corresponds to TRBD1 (6 bases). The specimen was blood. The TCR sequence derives from a woman between 40 and 50 years old in good health. The CDR3 DNA reads TGCGCCAGCAGCCAGGTTCCTGGGACACAAATCTCCTACGAGCAGTACTTC. This encodes CASSQVPGTQISYEQYF.